The table lists the clone carrying this TCR beta chain with a few counts. Its target is unknown. This specimen comes from a study of beta chain features in type 1 diabetes. The study, taken as a whole, reports: The study found moderately but significantly shorter TCRB CDR3s in all four CD4+ subsets of Type 1 diabetes patients. Patients with type 1 diabetes showed fewer VDJ junction insertions and more deletions.

Reverse transcribing all isolated RNA meant expressed TCRB transcripts were sequenced. Data came from immunoSEQ multiplex PCR; TCRdb stores just in-frame clones and leaves some out. The table includes about 320,000 clones, 14% detected once. V lost 8 bases, J lost 3 bases, and 13 bases lay in between. Germline V CDR1 and CDR2: MGHDK, SYGVNS. This CDR3 has 13 residues. The J gene is TRBJ2-5, the V gene TRBV25-1; D may match TRBD1 or TRBD2 (7 bases each). The source is a man aged 25-45 years in good health. Material: central memory CD4+ T cells from blood. CDR3 DNA sequence: TGTGCCAGCGGGAGGGACAGAAAAGAGACCCAGTACTTC. Its translation: CASGRDRKETQYF.